A single sample gave rise to the 28 T cell receptor beta chains below, sequenced in a study of a mutant IDH1 vaccine in newly diagnosed glioma. The time point is: week 47, end of study. The investigators gave 300 ug of mutant IDH1 20-mer peptide in each vaccine dose, together with topical imiquimod. Their specific antigens are unknown. TCRdb's table, derived via immunoSEQ multiplex PCR, lists solely in-frame clones and lacks some. Here the sample spans 45,000 to 65,000 clones, around three fifths being singletons. Specimen: peripheral blood mononuclear cells (PBMCs), collected from a glioma patient whose treatment included an IDH1 peptide vaccine. Receptor source: a man aged 35 to 55 with glioma. Some clones in this sample may be carry-over from other donors' samples.

The chain recombines TRBV4-1 with TRBJ2-1, with TRBD2 identical over 8 bases. The CDR3 covers 16 residues. The V gene's germline CDR1 is MGHRA and CDR2 YSYEKL. The V gene end was trimmed by 1 base and the J gene end by 8 bases; junction bases not matched to a gene: 10. Here the CDR3 reads CASSQGNGGAGDEQFF. CDR3 sequence (DNA): TGCGCCAGCAGCCAAGGTAACGGGGGGGCCGGCGATGAGCAGTTCTTC.

The chain uses TRBV25-1 and TRBJ1-2; D is perhaps TRBD1 (5 bases). In germline, CDR1 is MGHDK, CDR2 SYGVNS. Trimming took off 4 bases at V and 3 bases at J, with 12 bases between the two ends. CDR3 length: 14 amino acids. CDR3 sequence (DNA): TGTGCCAGCAGTGTGGGGGGGTTCGACTATGGCTACACCTTC. It yields the protein CASSVGGFDYGYTF.

This chain connects TRBV19 to TRBJ2-1, with 8 positions matching TRBD1. V was pared by 4 bases and J by 8 bases, with 7 bases of the junction left unmatched. The germline CDR1 and CDR2 sequences are LNHDA and SQIVND (reference sequence). The CDR3 has 14 amino acids. The CDR3 spells CASSRQGLVDEQFF. The CDR3 bases are TGTGCCAGTAGTAGACAGGGGTTGGTCGATGAGCAGTTCTTC.

The rearrangement joins TRBV2 to TRBJ1-4; D is unclear. The CDR3 extends over 11 amino acids. V was shortened by 10 bases and J by 8 bases, with 11 bases between the two germline ends. Germline values: CDR1 SNHLY, CDR2 FYNNEI. The CDR3 region has the DNA TGTGCCAACGCTAATCGGGAAAAACTGTTTTTT. Translation gives CANANREKLFF. The full variable domain, completed using reference TRBV2 and TRBJ1-4, is EPEVTQTPSHQVTQMGQEVILRCVPISNHLYFYWYRQILGQKVEFLVSFYNNEISEKSEIFDDQFSVERPDGSNFTLKIRSTKLEDSAMYFCANANREKLFFGSGTQLSVL.

This clone occurred a few times. This chain connects TRBV6-6 to TRBJ1-4; a weak D match, TRBD1 (5 bases). The germline V and J ends were trimmed by 6 bases and 8 bases, with 16 bases remaining between them. Germline V gene data show CDR1 as MNHNY and CDR2 as SVGAGI (reference sequence). CDR3 length equals 14 residues. The DNA for the CDR3 is TGTGCCAGCAGCCTTGGGGGAGCGCAGGAAAAACTGTTTTTT. The encoded protein is CASSLGGAQEKLFF.

V usage is TRBV30 and J usage is TRBJ1-3; D remains ambiguous. V was clipped by 5 bases and J by 2 bases, with 16 bases between them. Germline values: CDR1 GTSNPN, CDR2 SVGIG (reference sequence). This CDR3 has 15 residues. The CDR3 region is CAWGSPGSTGNTIYF. The CDR3 DNA sequence: TGTGCCTGGGGATCCCCAGGTTCTACTGGAAACACCATATATTTT.

The chain uses TRBV4-1 and TRBJ1-3, with D possibly matching TRBD1 (5 bases). The germline V gene has CDR1 MGHRA and CDR2 YSYEKL. V was cut by 2 bases and J by 3 bases, with 11 bases left in between. This CDR3 contains 15 residues. The CDR3 here is CASSQNQGFGNTIYF. The CDR3 DNA reads as TGCGCCAGCAGCCAAAATCAGGGATTTGGAAACACCATATATTTT.

The chain carries TRBV6-5 and TRBJ2-1, with 12 bases aligning to TRBD2. This CDR3 region has 16 residues. Germline V gene lookup returns CDR1 MNHEY and CDR2 SVGAGI. Trimming at V came to 3 bases and at J to 6 bases, leaving 6 bases not matched to a gene. CDR3 nucleotide sequence: TGTGCCAGCAGTTATGGGCCTAGCGGGGGGGTCAATGAGCAGTTCTTC. Its translation is CASSYGPSGGVNEQFF.

CDR3 sequence: CASSIGGMHTFF. The CDR3 bases are TGCGCCAGCAGCATAGGGGGAATGCACACTTTCTTT. J is TRBJ1-1 and V is TRBV5-1, with TRBD1 as a possible D gene (6 bases). CDR3 size: 12 residues. Trimming stripped 4 bases from V and 12 bases from J, with 16 bases between. The germline V gene encodes CDR1 SGHRS and CDR2 YFSETQ.

The V call is TRBV18, the J call TRBJ2-3; TRBD1 agrees at 8 bases. The CDR3 loop spans 15 amino acids. Germline CDR1 is KGHSH and CDR2 is LQKENI. Germline trimming cut 3 bases from V and 6 bases from J; bases unmatched to any gene: 8. The CDR3 DNA reads TGTGCCAGCTCACCTTACGGGACAGGACAGGATACGCAGTATTTT. It codes for CASSPYGTGQDTQYF. Complete variable domain (other parts from reference TRBV18 and TRBJ2-3): NAGVMQNPRHLVRRRGQEARLRCSPMKGHSHVYWYRQLPEEGLKFMVYLQKENIIDESGMPKERFSAEFPKEGPSILRIQQVVRGDSAAYFCASSPYGTGQDTQYFGPGTRLTVL.

CDR3 DNA: TGTGCCAGCAGCTTGTATGGGGCAGGGGGCGGTTCGAGCAATTCACCCCTCCACTTT. Its protein product is CASSLYGAGGGSSNSPLHF. The chain couples TRBV5-8 to TRBJ1-6, with 8 bases matching TRBD1. CDR3 size: 19 residues. CDR1 and CDR2 from the germline V gene are SGHTS and YDEGEE. The V and J ends lost 1 base and 7 bases, in that order; junction bases with no gene match: 16.

The V gene is TRBV16, the J gene TRBJ1-5, with no clear D. Germline CDR1 reads KGHSY; CDR2 reads FQNENV. CDR3 length: 14 amino acids. With 0 bases removed from V and 0 bases from J, the gap between germline ends came to 3 bases. The CDR3 reads CASSQSNSNQPQHF. As DNA, the CDR3 is TGTGCCAGCAGCCAATCCAATAGCAATCAGCCCCAGCATTTT.

CDR3 sequence reads: CSVIPGGQTQYF. The CDR3, as DNA: TGCAGCGTTATTCCAGGGGGGCAGACCCAGTACTTC. The J gene is TRBJ2-5, the V gene TRBV29-1; D is possibly TRBD1 (7 bases). V lost 5 bases, J lost 6 bases, and 13 bases lay in between. This CDR3 has 12 residues. CDR1 is SQVTM and CDR2 is ANQGSEA in the germline V gene.

The CDR3 loop is CAISTLAYEQYF. Written as DNA, the CDR3 is TGTGCCATTTCGACATTGGCCTACGAGCAGTACTTC. The chain uses TRBV10-3 and TRBJ2-7; no definite D call. Germline CDR1 and CDR2: ENHRY and SYGVKD. V lost 9 bases to trimming and J lost 2 bases, with 11 bases between them. This CDR3 has 12 amino acids.

This clone was detected once. The CDR3 nucleotides read TGTGCCAGCAGTTTTCTAGGGGCTGGAAACACCATATATTTT. As protein: CASSFLGAGNTIYF. This chain links TRBV27 with TRBJ1-3, with TRBD1 as a possible D gene (5 bases). This CDR3 is 14 amino acids long. With 3 bases removed from V and 2 bases from J, the gap between germline ends came to 8 bases. Germline-derived CDR1 and CDR2 are MNHEY and SMNVEV (reference sequence).

The chain is built from TRBV9 and TRBJ2-2, with D unresolved. Germline V CDR1 and CDR2: SGDLS, YYNGEE. CDR3 length equals 15 residues. V was shortened by 1 base and J by 1 base, with 8 bases between the two germline ends. The CDR3 protein is CASSVLRQNTGELFF. The CDR3 DNA sequence: TGTGCCAGCAGCGTACTCCGACAGAACACCGGGGAGCTGTTTTTT.

The chain combines TRBV7-9 with TRBJ2-5, with a possible D match to TRBD2 (6 bases). The V gene's germline CDR1 is SEHNR and CDR2 FQNEAQ (reference sequence). V gave up 0 bases and J gave up 2 bases, with 10 bases separating them. The length of the CDR3 is 15 residues. As DNA, the CDR3 is TGTGCCAGCAGCTTAGCGCAGACTAGGCAAGAGACCCAGTACTTC. It codes for CASSLAQTRQETQYF.

V is TRBV12-5 and J is TRBJ2-7; TRBD1 is a possible D gene (6 bases). Trimming pared 7 bases from V and 3 bases from J, leaving 13 bases between. Per germline, CDR1 LGHNT and CDR2 FRNRAP. The CDR3 contains 13 residues. CDR3 in DNA: TGTGCTAGTGCCCCCGGGACAAGCTACGAGCAGTACTTC. As protein: CASAPGTSYEQYF.

The gene calls are TRBV25-1 and TRBJ2-7, with D possibly being TRBD1 or TRBD2 (6 bases each). The germline CDR1 and CDR2 sequences are MGHDK and SYGVNS. V shed 8 bases and J shed 6 bases, with 14 bases lying between them. The CDR3 is 12 amino acids. CDR3 region: CASGGGWVEQYF. The CDR3 coding sequence is TGTGCCAGCGGAGGGGGGTGGGTCGAGCAGTACTTC.

The chain combines TRBV9 with TRBJ2-5; TRBD1 matches 8 bases. The CDR3 extends over 14 amino acids. Germline loops: CDR1 SGDLS, CDR2 YYNGEE. Losses at the gene ends were 0 bases for V and 9 bases for J; bases not matched to a gene: 7. The CDR3 loop reads CASSVGGTGGSQYF. In DNA form, the CDR3 reads TGTGCCAGCAGCGTAGGGGGGACAGGAGGGTCCCAGTACTTC.

The V gene is TRBV7-9, the J gene TRBJ2-3; the D gene is possibly TRBD2 (7 bases). CDR1 and CDR2 from the germline V gene are SEHNR and FQNEAQ (reference sequence). This CDR3 spans 16 amino acids. Trimming took 4 bases from V and 5 from J, leaving 19 bases between them. The CDR3 spells CASSSGLGGGRDTQYF. CDR3 nucleotides: TGTGCCAGCAGCTCGGGATTGGGGGGGGGCCGAGATACGCAGTATTTT.

The chain links TRBV11-3 to TRBJ2-5, with 8 bases lining up with TRBD2. V shed 4 bases and J 5 bases; nucleotides not matched to a gene: 3. In germline, CDR1 is SGHNT, CDR2 YENEEA. There are 13 residues in the CDR3. In nucleotides, the CDR3 is TGTGCCAGCAGCTCGGGACTAGAGGAGACCCAGTACTTC. Translation: CASSSGLEETQYF. Supplemented by reference TRBV11-3 and TRBJ2-5, the full variable domain reads EAGVVQSPRYKIIEKKQPVAFWCNPISGHNTLYWYLQNLGQGPELLIRYENEEAVDDSQLPKDRFSAERLKGVDSTLKIQPAELGDSAVYLCASSSGLEETQYFGPGTRLLVL.

The chain carries TRBV4-1 and TRBJ1-5; 7 bases line up with TRBD1. CDR3 length: 16 residues. V gave up 3 bases and J gave up 1 base; unmatched junction bases: 6. Germline V lookup: CDR1 MGHRA, CDR2 YSYEKL. CDR3 amino acids: CASSHGRGSSNQPQHF. The CDR3 DNA reads TGCGCCAGCAGCCATGGCAGGGGGTCGAGCAATCAGCCCCAGCATTTT.

CDR3 residues: CASSLIVGNEQFF. CDR3 DNA sequence: TGTGCCAGCAGTTTGATAGTGGGGAATGAGCAGTTCTTC. The J gene is TRBJ2-1, the V gene TRBV6-5; D gene uncertain. This CDR3 comprises 13 residues. V was pared by 4 bases and J by 7 bases, with 11 bases between. Per germline, CDR1 MNHEY and CDR2 SVGAGI.

This rearrangement joins TRBV10-2 to TRBJ1-5; D is undetermined. The V gene lost 3 bases and the J gene lost 7 bases, with 13 bases spanning the gap. Germline V lookup: CDR1 WSHSY, CDR2 SAAADI. The CDR3 totals 14 residues. CDR3 DNA sequence: TGCGCCAGCAGTGATGTTGTCGGCATCCAGCCCCAGCATTTT. Translation: CASSDVVGIQPQHF.

This clone has more than one count but fewer than ten. This chain joins TRBV4-1 and TRBJ1-1, with D tentatively TRBD1 (5 bases). Germline CDR1 and CDR2: MGHRA and YSYEKL. Deletions cut 4 bases from V and 0 bases from J, with 6 bases between. The CDR3 extends over 13 amino acids. The CDR3 sequence: CASSRQLNTEAFF. In nucleotides, the CDR3 is TGCGCCAGCAGCCGACAGTTGAACACTGAAGCTTTCTTT.

The table lists this clone with a few counts. The V gene is TRBV19, the J gene TRBJ1-6; D unresolved. Germline V gives CDR1 LNHDA, CDR2 SQIVND (reference sequence). The CDR3 sequence is 15 residues long. With 9 bases removed from V and 0 bases from J, the gap between germline ends came to 12 bases. CDR3 nucleotide sequence: TGTGCCAGCTCCCGGGCAGACTCCTATAATTCACCCCTCCACTTT. Protein: CASSRADSYNSPLHF. The whole variable domain, remainder taken from reference TRBV19 and TRBJ1-6, is DGGITQSPKYLFRKEGQNVTLSCEQNLNHDAMYWYRQDPGQGLRLIYYSQIVNDFQKGDIAEGYSVSREKKESFPLTVTSAQKNPTAFYLCASSRADSYNSPLHFGNGTRLTVT.

This sequence joins TRBV7-2 and TRBJ1-6; maybe TRBD1 (5 bases). The CDR3 covers 15 residues. The germline gives CDR1 SGHTA, CDR2 FQGNSA. The V and J ends lost 1 base and 7 bases respectively, with 11 bases between them. Here the CDR3 reads CASSLGGTTNSPLHF. CDR3 nucleotide sequence: TGTGCCAGCAGCTTAGGGGGGACTACGAATTCACCCCTCCACTTT.